Listed here are 20 T cell receptor beta chains from one sample, sequenced in a study of T-cell memory formation after mild COVID-19. TCRdb called the 5' RACE reads again in MiXCR, with one record for every CDR3 protein. The sample yields a few hundred thousand distinct CDR3 sequences, around 19% seen once. The specimen was PBMCs or a T cell subset sorted from them (not recorded which). The receptors here all came from a man between 18 and 35 years old who had mild COVID-19 (a few samples of this study predate the infection). Cell type and time point are not known.

This clonotype was found a few times. The rearrangement joins TRBV12-3 or TRBV12-4 to TRBJ2-5; 10 positions match TRBD2. J was trimmed by 4 bases and V by 1 base; bases with no gene match: 6. The CDR3 consists of 16 residues. CDR3 sequence: CASSLGLAGGRETQYF. The CDR3 region has the DNA TGTGCCAGCAGTTTAGGGTTAGCGGGGGGAAGAGAGACCCAGTACTTC.

This clonotype was found a few times. The chain combines TRBV5-1 with TRBJ1-1, with 8 bases fitting TRBD1. This CDR3 has 14 amino acids. Germline V CDR1 and CDR2: SGHRS, YFSETQ. V trimming: 5 bases; J trimming: 6 bases; junction bases outside the gene matches: 9. The CDR3 bases are TGCGCCAGCAGATCTTACAGGGGGATTGCTGAAGCTTTCTTT. Translating gives CASRSYRGIAEAFF.

In regard to this clonotype: Germline and junction disagree at one end, which may indicate a read error. V usage is TRBV7-7 and J usage is TRBJ2-3; perhaps TRBD1 as D (8 bases). Germline CDR1 reads SSHAT; CDR2 reads FNYEAQ (reference sequence). The CDR3 length is 16 residues. CDR3 amino acids: CASSLGGQGGPDTQYF. The CDR3 nucleotides read TGTGCTAGCAGCTTAGGAGGACAGGGAGGGCCAGATACGCAGTATTTT.

The J gene is TRBJ2-1, the V gene TRBV20-1, with D maybe TRBD2 (5 bases). The V gene's germline CDR1 is DFQATT and CDR2 SNEGSKA (reference sequence). The CDR3 extends over 15 amino acids. V was shortened by 1 base and J by 1 base, with 11 bases between the two germline ends. CDR3 in DNA: TGCAGTGCTAGAGGAGTGAGCGGTTCCTACAATGAGCAGTTCTTC. Translating gives CSARGVSGSYNEQFF.

This clonotype has a handful of counts. This chain links TRBV5-1 with TRBJ2-7; D is ambiguous. With 2 bases removed from V and 0 bases from J, the gap between germline ends came to 12 bases. This CDR3 is 15 amino acids long. Germline CDR1 is SGHRS and CDR2 is YFSETQ. The CDR3 region is CASSFRPAASYEQYF. The CDR3 DNA is TGCGCCAGCAGCTTCCGACCAGCCGCCTCCTACGAGCAGTACTTC. Based on the CDR3 plus reference TRBV5-1 and TRBJ2-7, the full variable domain is KAGVTQTPRYLIKTRGQQVTLSCSPISGHRSVSWYQQTPGQGLQFLFEYFSETQRNKGNFPGRFSGRQFSNSRSEMNVSTLELGDSALYLCASSFRPAASYEQYFGPGTRLTVT.

For the CDR3, the DNA is TGTGCCAGCAGTCGTACCGATACAGGGGCCTACAATGAGCAGTTCTTC. Residues: CASSRTDTGAYNEQFF. The chain has TRBV7-2 and TRBJ2-1; 7 nucleotides line up with TRBD1. CDR3 size: 16 residues. Germline V CDR1 and CDR2: SGHTA, FQGNSA. V trimming: 6 bases; J trimming: 2 bases; junction bases outside the gene matches: 10. Based on the CDR3 plus reference TRBV7-2 and TRBJ2-1, the full variable domain is GAGVSQSPSNKVTEKGKDVELRCDPISGHTALYWYRQSLGQGLEFLIYFQGNSAPDKSGLPSDRFSAERTGGSVSTLTIQRTQQEDSAVYLCASSRTDTGAYNEQFFGPGTRLTVL.

This clonotype was detected a few times. The rearrangement joins TRBV20-1 to TRBJ1-2; D ambiguous. Germline V gives CDR1 DFQATT, CDR2 SNEGSKA (reference sequence). The CDR3 is made up of 14 amino acids. The V end was cut by 4 bases, the J end by 0 bases, with 12 bases between. The CDR3 region has the DNA TGCAGTGCTAACGACCTTGGACCTAACTATGGCTACACCTTC. Translation: CSANDLGPNYGYTF.

This clonotype was seen many times. The chain employs TRBV7-7 and TRBJ2-3; 9 nucleotides align to TRBD2. V trimming: 5 bases; J trimming: 5 bases; junction bases outside the gene matches: 5. The CDR3 is 14 amino acids. The germline V gene has CDR1 SSHAT and CDR2 FNYEAQ (reference sequence). The CDR3 sequence: CASSGGGAGDTQYF. In DNA, the CDR3 is TGTGCCAGCAGCGGCGGGGGGGCAGGAGATACGCAGTATTTT.

This clonotype appeared a single time. This rearrangement joins TRBV28 to TRBJ2-1; D may be TRBD2 (6 bases). The germline V gene has CDR1 MDHEN and CDR2 SYDVKM. The CDR3 consists of 17 residues. Trimming pared 7 bases from V and 0 bases from J, leaving 19 bases between. CDR3 DNA sequence: TGTGCCAGCATTTCTAGCGCAGACTTCACCTCCTACAATGAGCAGTTCTTC. Translating gives CASISSADFTSYNEQFF. Combining the CDR3 with reference TRBV28 and TRBJ2-1 gives the whole variable domain DVKVTQSSRYLVKRTGEKVFLECVQDMDHENMFWYRQDPGLGLRLIYFSYDVKMKEKGDIPEGYSVSREKKERFSLILESASTNQTSMYLCASISSADFTSYNEQFFGPGTRLTVL.

The chain is built from TRBV6-5 and TRBJ1-2; 7 bases match TRBD1. The germline CDR1 and CDR2 sequences are MNHEY and SVGAGI. This CDR3 is built from 14 residues. J was trimmed by 0 bases and V by 5 bases; bases with no gene match: 3. The CDR3 DNA follows: TGTGCCAGCAGTATTGACAGGGCTAACTATGGCTACACCTTC. This codes for CASSIDRANYGYTF.

The chain uses TRBV6-5 and TRBJ1-4; 8 bases are shared with TRBD1. V was pared by 7 bases and J by 7 bases, with 11 bases of the junction left unmatched. The CDR3 has 15 amino acids. Germline assignment: CDR1 MNHEY and CDR2 SVGAGI. The CDR3 coding sequence is TGTGCCAGCACGAAAGTCGGGACAGGTGGTGAAAAACTGTTTTTT. Translated, it gives CASTKVGTGGEKLFF.

The chain links TRBV5-6 to TRBJ1-2, with D possibly matching TRBD1 (5 bases). The germline gives CDR1 SGHDT, CDR2 YYEEEE. V lost 7 bases, J lost 5 bases, and 18 bases lay in between. CDR3 length: 14 residues. Here the CDR3 DNA reads TGTGCCAGCGCGAAGGGGTCATTTTTGTATGGCTACACCTTC. Protein sequence: CASAKGSFLYGYTF.

This clonotype was seen more than once but under ten times. The chain is built from TRBV12-3 or TRBV12-4 and TRBJ1-1; no clear D. The CDR3 totals 14 residues. The V end lost 0 bases, the J end lost 5 bases, and 10 bases lay between the germline ends. This CDR3 is CASSLATLGTEAFF. The DNA of the CDR3 is TGTGCCAGCAGTTTAGCAACCCTGGGGACTGAAGCTTTCTTT.

The chain recombines TRBV4-1 with TRBJ2-2; the D gene is possibly TRBD1 (6 bases). V was cut by 0 bases and J by 6 bases, with 8 bases left in between. This CDR3 has 14 amino acids. Germline lookup yields CDR1 MGHRA and CDR2 YSYEKL. CDR3 amino acids: CASSQDRGPGELFF. DNA for the CDR3: TGCGCCAGCAGCCAAGACAGGGGCCCCGGGGAGCTGTTTTTT.

The V and J genes are TRBV7-2 and TRBJ1-4; D gene unclear. Germline values: CDR1 SGHTA, CDR2 FQGNSA. The CDR3 spans 14 residues. Trimming removed 5 bases from V and 1 base from J, with 8 bases in between. CDR3 in DNA: TGTGCCAGCAGCGGAGGGTTAACTAATGAAAAACTGTTTTTT. Encoded protein: CASSGGLTNEKLFF.

This chain connects TRBV2 to TRBJ2-2; 8 nucleotides agree with TRBD1. V lost 6 bases, J lost 4 bases, and 4 bases stayed unmatched. Per the germline V gene, CDR1 is SNHLY and CDR2 is FYNNEI. The CDR3 length is 14 residues. The CDR3 DNA is TGTGCCAGCAGGACAGGGGCGGCCACCGGGGAGCTGTTTTTT. It yields the protein CASRTGAATGELFF.

This clonotype occurred a few times. The chain joins TRBV10-2 to TRBJ2-3, with D possibly TRBD2 on 6 matching bases. The CDR3 is 15 amino acids. Per the germline V gene, CDR1 is WSHSY and CDR2 is SAAADI. V was cut by 1 base and J by 1 base, with 9 bases left in between. The DNA for the CDR3 is TGCGCCAGCAGTGAGTGGGTAGCGGGCACAGATACGCAGTATTTT. It yields the protein CASSEWVAGTDTQYF.

This rearrangement joins TRBV4-2 to TRBJ2-1; 11 bases line up with TRBD2. Germline-derived CDR1 and CDR2 are LGHNA and YNFKEQ. Germline trimming cut 0 bases from V and 6 bases from J; bases unmatched to any gene: 4. The CDR3 totals 16 residues. For the CDR3, the DNA is TGTGCCAGCAGCCAAGAGGGACTAGCGGTTATCAATGAGCAGTTCTTC. This sequence encodes CASSQEGLAVINEQFF.

The chain carries TRBV7-3 and TRBJ2-3; either TRBD1 or TRBD2 may supply D (5 bases each). Germline loops: CDR1 SGHTA, CDR2 FQGTGA. CDR3 length equals 15 residues. The V and J ends lost 2 bases and 1 base respectively, with 10 bases between them. The CDR3 sequence: CASSLLGVGTDTQYF. The CDR3 DNA reads TGTGCCAGCAGCTTATTGGGGGTCGGCACAGATACGCAGTATTTT.

The sample holds many counts of this clonotype. The rearrangement joins TRBV29-1 to TRBJ1-4; no clear D. The V and J ends lost 8 bases and 10 bases respectively, with 17 bases between them. CDR1 and CDR2 (germline): SQVTM, ANQGSEA. The CDR3 spans 12 residues. The CDR3 is CSYGRPAGKLFF. The CDR3 DNA is TGCAGCTACGGACGGCCGGCAGGAAAACTGTTTTTT.